Listed here is a single T cell receptor beta chain. These data belong to a study of T cell changes during pregnancy in multiple sclerosis. Germline V gene data show CDR1 as LNHNV and CDR2 as YYDKDF (reference sequence). This CDR3 contains 16 residues. Losses at the gene ends were 5 bases for V and 6 bases for J; bases not matched to a gene: 10. This table comes from immunoSEQ multiplex PCR, and its TCRdb copy is limited to in-frame clones, with some not included. This sample has about 70,000 clones, with roughly 94% found just once. The rearrangement uses TRBV15 and TRBJ1-4; 9 nucleotides line up with TRBD1. Specimen: peripheral blood, collected in the third trimester of pregnancy. The sequence came from a female donor with multiple sclerosis, enrolled in a pregnancy study. CDR3 loop: CATSGQPGQGHEKLFF. Written as DNA, the CDR3 is TGTGCCACCAGCGGACAGCCGGGACAGGGACATGAAAAACTGTTTTTT.